This entry is about one T cell receptor (beta chain). This sample was included in a study of immune characterization of retroperitoneal liposarcoma. The germline V gene encodes CDR1 SGHVS and CDR2 FNYEAQ. CDR3 length: 14 amino acids. V was cut by 1 base and J by 2 bases, with 8 bases left in between. Each CDR3 protein gets one entry after TCRdb re-called the PCR reads with MiXCR. The sample has 10,000 to 11,000 distinct CDR3 sequences; 37% are singletons. The J gene is TRBJ2-5, the V gene TRBV7-6, with D perhaps matching TRBD2 (6 bases). This receptor was taken from a female donor with retroperitoneal liposarcoma. The sequencing sample was made of tumor tissue. The CDR3 nucleotides are TGTGCCAGCAGCTTAGAACGGGGGCAAGAGACCCAGTACTTC. The encoded protein is CASSLERGQETQYF.